These T cell receptor beta chains were read from a single sample in a study of Ad26.COV2.S vaccination and SARS-CoV-2 variants. Here immunoSEQ multiplex PCR was the method, and the copy in TCRdb shows in-frame clones only, minus some. The data contain 400,000 to 500,000 clones, 89% of them seen just once; the ten biggest clones take up 2% to 3%. The sequences come from peripheral blood, collected in a trial of Ad26.COV2.S vaccine versus placebo. These receptors originate from a person between 18 and 65 years old who received the Ad26.COV2.S COVID-19 vaccine or a placebo. The CDR3 runs from the conserved cysteine through the conserved F or W. The order of the fields is D gene, J gene, V gene, CDR3 DNA, CDR3 protein. D genes are given only for firm matches.

.	TRBJ2-1	TRBV19	TGTGCCAGTAAGGTAGCACTCCCATACAATGAGCAGTTCTTC	CASKVALPYNEQFF
TRBD1	TRBJ1-5	TRBV6-6	TGTGCCAGCAGTTATCGGACAGGTTGGAGCAATCAGCCCCAGCATTTT	CASSYRTGWSNQPQHF
TRBD1	TRBJ1-3	TRBV27	TGTGCCAGCAGTGAGGGACAGCAGCTTGGAAACACCATATATTTT	CASSEGQQLGNTIYF
TRBD2	TRBJ2-1	TRBV27	TGTGCCAGCCGTGCGCGGGAGTCCAATGAGCAGTTCTTC	CASRARESNEQFF
.	TRBJ1-2	TRBV7-2	TGTGCCAGCAGCTTATCCCGGACAAACTATGGCTACACCTTC	CASSLSRTNYGYTF
TRBD2	TRBJ2-1	TRBV9	TGTGCCAGCGGGCCTAGCGGGAGGGCCGACAATGAGCAGTTCTTC	CASGPSGRADNEQFF
.	TRBJ2-2	TRBV5-6	TGTGCCAGCAGCTTGGGATCACCGAACACCGGGGAGCTGTTTTTT	CASSLGSPNTGELFF
.	TRBJ2-1	TRBV11-3	TGTGCCAGCAGCTTAGACGCAGGAACTTACAATGAGCAGTTCTTC	CASSLDAGTYNEQFF
TRBD1	TRBJ1-5	TRBV28	TGTGCCAGCAGGGGGACAGATGATCAGCCCCAGCATTTT	CASRGTDDQPQHF
.	TRBJ1-6	TRBV5-6	TGTGCCAGCAGCTCGTCCACGACCTATAATTCACCCCTCCACTTT	CASSSSTTYNSPLHF
.	TRBJ1-1	TRBV20-1	TGCAGTGCTGGTAGACACACGGCTTTCTTT	CSAGRHTAFF
.	TRBJ2-1	TRBV11-2	TGTGCCAGCAGCGTAGAGGGCTATGAGCAGTTCTTC	CASSVEGYEQFF
.	TRBJ1-2	TRBV28	TGTGCCAGCAGTTTTAGCCTCCGGACCGGGACAATGGGGGGCTACACCTTC	CASSFSLRTGTMGGYTF
.	TRBJ1-3	TRBV19	TGTGCCAGTAGTCTTCAGGGACTCTCTGGAAACACCATATATTTT	CASSLQGLSGNTIYF
TRBD1	TRBJ1-1	TRBV27	TGTGCCAGCAGTGGCAGGGGGTACACTGAAGCTTTCTTT	CASSGRGYTEAFF
.	TRBJ2-7	TRBV9	TGTGCCAGCAGCCCGGAGGGGGCGTACCTCTCCTACGAGCAGTACTTC	CASSPEGAYLSYEQYF
.	TRBJ1-2	TRBV4-3	TGCACCAGCAGCCATTCCTCCCGGGGCTTCTATGGCTACACCTTC	CTSSHSSRGFYGYTF
.	TRBJ2-5	TRBV2	TGTGCCAGCAGTGACGACTACCAAGAGACCCAGTACTTC	CASSDDYQETQYF
TRBD1	TRBJ1-6	TRBV19	TGTGCCAGTAGTATACCGACAGGGGGCTTGGCACCCCTCCACTTT	CASSIPTGGLAPLHF
.	TRBJ1-4	TRBV4-1	TGCGCCAGCAGCCAAGATCGGGGAGTGACTAATGAAAAACTGTTTTTT	CASSQDRGVTNEKLFF
TRBD2	TRBJ2-3	TRBV5-1	TGCGCCAGCAGCTTGCCTATCGGGGGACTAGCGGGAGGTACGCAGTATTTT	CASSLPIGGLAGGTQYF
.	TRBJ2-5	TRBV13	TGTGCCAGCAGCCCATGGACAGGGACTAGGGAGACCCAGTACTTC	CASSPWTGTRETQYF
.	TRBJ1-5	TRBV28	TGTGCCAGCAGTTTTTTGTCAGTCCCCCCACCCCGGGACAGCAATCAGCCCCAGCATTTT	CASSFLSVPPPRDSNQPQHF
TRBD1	TRBJ2-3	TRBV29-1	TGCAGCGTTAGACAGGGGGATGGGACAGATACGCAGTATTTT	CSVRQGDGTDTQYF
.	TRBJ1-4	TRBV7-8	TGTGCCAGCAGCCCGAGACTGTCAACTAATGAAAAACTGTTTTTT	CASSPRLSTNEKLFF
.	TRBJ1-5	TRBV13	TGTGCCAGCAGCTTAAACAGGCAGCCCCAGCATTTT	CASSLNRQPQHF
.	TRBJ2-5	TRBV11-2	TGTGCCAGCAGCTTCAGGGGGGGCTTCGAGACCCAGTACTTC	CASSFRGGFETQYF